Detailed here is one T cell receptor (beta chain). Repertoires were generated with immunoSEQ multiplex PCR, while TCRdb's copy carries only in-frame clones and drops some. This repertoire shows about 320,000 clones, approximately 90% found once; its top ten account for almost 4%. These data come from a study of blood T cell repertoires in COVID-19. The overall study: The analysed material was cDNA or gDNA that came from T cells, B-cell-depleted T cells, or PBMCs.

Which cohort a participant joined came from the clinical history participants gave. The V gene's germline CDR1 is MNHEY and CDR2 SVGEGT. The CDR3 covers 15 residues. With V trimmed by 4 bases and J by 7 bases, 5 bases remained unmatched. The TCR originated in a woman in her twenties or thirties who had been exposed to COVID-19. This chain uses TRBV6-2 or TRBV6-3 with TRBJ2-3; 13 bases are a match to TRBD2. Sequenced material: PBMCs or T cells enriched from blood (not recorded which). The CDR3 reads CASSLTSGGAYTQYF. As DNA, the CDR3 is TGTGCCAGCAGTTTAACTAGCGGGGGGGCATATACGCAGTATTTT.